This T cell receptor (beta chain) was identified during a study of T cells in narcolepsy. Overall study results and limits: Same-patient CSF and blood CD4+ T cell clonotypes included HCRT-specific and TRIB2-specific autoreactive ones.

This clone has a handful of counts. The target antigen is unknown. Profiling relied on immunoSEQ multiplex PCR, and the TCRdb table lists in-frame clones only, not all of them. Among tens of thousands of clones listed, roughly 88% were seen once. V was pared by 0 bases and J by 8 bases, with 17 bases between. From germline, CDR1 is SGDLS and CDR2 YYNGEE. The CDR3 consists of 15 residues. This rearrangement joins TRBV9 to TRBJ1-2, with unresolved D. The sample taken for sequencing was CD45RA- memory CD4+ T cells from PBMCs. The sequence derives from a human donor with narcolepsy. The CDR3 spells CASSVDSSPDRGYTF. CDR3 DNA: TGTGCCAGCAGCGTAGACAGCTCCCCCGATAGGGGCTACACCTTC.